The T cell receptor beta chain described here comes from a study of response to subunit inactivated influenza vaccine. Study findings and constraints: The authors offered the suggestion that each seasonal influenza vaccination recruits few new T cells.

Germline V gene lookup returns CDR1 SGHNT and CDR2 YYREEE (reference sequence). Trimming left V 0 bases short and J 5 bases short, with 6 bases between. This CDR3 has 13 residues. With respect to this clonotype: Its antigen is unidentified.

TCRdb independently ran MiXCR on the RT-PCR reads; one entry per CDR3 protein. The table includes around 480,000 distinct CDR3 sequences, over 9.5% detected once. This clonotype was sampled from a man aged 45-60 years who received an inactivated influenza vaccine. The chain uses TRBV5-4 and TRBJ2-4; D is ambiguous. The source material was PBMCs from blood, sampled around seven weeks after vaccination. CDR3 protein: CASSLGSENIQYF. The CDR3 region has the DNA TGTGCCAGCAGCTTGGGTTCAGAAAACATTCAGTACTTC.